This T cell receptor beta chain was found in a study of blood T cells in healthy people across ages. Study-wide points: The study lacked donor CMV status, which possibly confounded expanded clonotype changes. From one million sequenced T cells, diversity estimates were lower bounds.

PCR was performed a second time for roughly 7 to 11 cycles using a sample-barcoded 5' primer and a J-beta primer mix. A tag from a template-switch adaptor with 12 random nucleotides marked each cDNA molecule. TCRdb recomputed calls from the 5' RACE reads with MiXCR, one row per CDR3 protein. The top ten clones hold around a fifth of a sample with 910,000 or so distinct CDR3 sequences, roughly 51% of them seen once. Germline V gene lookup returns CDR1 MNHNY and CDR2 SVGAGI (reference sequence). This CDR3 contains 14 residues. Deletions cut 0 bases from V and 3 bases from J, with 9 bases between. This clonotype has a handful of counts. What it binds is not known.

This rearrangement joins TRBV6-6 to TRBJ2-7; D is unresolved. The sample consisted of blood. The sequence came from a woman in her sixties or seventies in good health. The CDR3, as DNA: TGTGCCAGCAGTTACTCGAACGCCAACTACGAGCAGTACTTC. Translating gives CASSYSNANYEQYF.